This TCR beta chain was identified during a study of radiotherapy plus CTLA-4 blockade in lung cancer. Study-level information: Objective response was observed in roughly 20% of patients, and disease control in roughly 31%. Overall study findings and caveats: Interferon-beta and early blood T cell clone dynamics reportedly predicted response best. Researchers report tumor-derived TCR clones expanding in blood after radiotherapy plus ipilimumab.

V lost 4 bases to trimming and J lost 6 bases; unmatched junction nucleotides: 5. The CDR3 length is 14 residues. CDR1 and CDR2 from the germline V gene are MNHNY and SVGAGI (reference sequence). In regard to this clone: As yet, its antigen is unknown.

Clones were read by immunoSEQ multiplex PCR, and TCRdb kept only the in-frame ones, dropping some. The sample has approximately 85,000 clones; approximately 82% are singletons. The chain employs TRBV6-6 and TRBJ2-7; 11 bases line up with TRBD2. The starting material was peripheral blood, obtained from a patient treated with radiotherapy plus ipilimumab. This sequence originates from a human donor with non-small cell lung cancer that progressed on radiotherapy plus ipilimumab. CDR3 loop: CASSLLAGAGEQYF. The CDR3 DNA is TGTGCCAGCAGTTTACTAGCGGGGGCTGGCGAGCAGTACTTC.